These T cell receptor beta chains were read from a single sample in a study of CD8 T cells in ankylosing spondylitis. MiXCR, applied by TCRdb to the 5' RACE reads, yields one record per CDR3 protein. The table records approximately 200,000 distinct CDR3 sequences, 9.5% to 15% of them present only once. Material: blood, either unsorted or a sorted T cell fraction (not recorded which). The origin of the receptors is a male donor with ankylosing spondylitis or in good health (not recorded which). CDR3s include the opening cysteine and the closing phenylalanine or tryptophan. Each record gives: CDR3 DNA, CDR3 protein, J gene, D gene, V gene, clone size. A D gene is named only where the DNA matches it firmly. The listing skips clone size in some rows; elsewhere it reads once, few, many or a size class.

CDR3nt: TGTGCCAGCACCGTAGAGGGACTAAACCAAGAGACCCAGTACTTC; CDR3aa: CASTVEGLNQETQYF; j_gene: TRBJ2-5; d_gene: TRBD2; v_gene: TRBV28; abundance: few
CDR3nt: TGTGCCAGCAGTTACTCCCCTGGGGGAGACACTGAAGCTTTCTTT; CDR3aa: CASSYSPGGDTEAFF; j_gene: TRBJ1-1; d_gene: .; v_gene: TRBV6-5; abundance: few
CDR3nt: TGCAGCGCTGGGACAGGGGTAGGGAACATTCAGTACTTC; CDR3aa: CSAGTGVGNIQYF; j_gene: TRBJ2-4; d_gene: TRBD1; v_gene: TRBV29-1; abundance: many
CDR3nt: TGTGCCAGCAGTTTCCCCTCCTCTAGCGGGGAGACAGATACGCAGTATTTT; CDR3aa: CASSFPSSSGETDTQYF; j_gene: TRBJ2-3; d_gene: TRBD2; v_gene: TRBV27; abundance: many
CDR3nt: TGTGCCAGTAGTATGTTCCACTTGGAGACCCAGTACTTC; CDR3aa: CASSMFHLETQYF; j_gene: TRBJ2-5; d_gene: .; v_gene: TRBV19; abundance: many
CDR3nt: TGTGCCAGCAGTCCTACGGACGCGGGGACCCAGCATTTT; CDR3aa: CASSPTDAGTQHF; j_gene: TRBJ1-5; d_gene: .; v_gene: TRBV6-1; abundance: few
CDR3nt: TGTGCCTGGAGTGTGGCAGGGGTGGGCACAGATACGCAGTATTTT; CDR3aa: CAWSVAGVGTDTQYF; j_gene: TRBJ2-3; d_gene: .; v_gene: TRBV30; abundance: .
CDR3nt: TGTGCCAGCAGCCAAGAAAGCTGGGCAGGGGGGACAGATACGCAGTATTTT; CDR3aa: CASSQESWAGGTDTQYF; j_gene: TRBJ2-3; d_gene: .; v_gene: TRBV3-1; abundance: many
CDR3nt: TGTGCCAGCAGTGGGTCCAGAAGACCATCAGAAAAACTGTTTTTT; CDR3aa: CASSGSRRPSEKLFF; j_gene: TRBJ1-4; d_gene: .; v_gene: TRBV27; abundance: .
CDR3nt: TGTGCCAGCAGCAAACCCCCCGGGGAGACCCAGTACTTC; CDR3aa: CASSKPPGETQYF; j_gene: TRBJ2-5; d_gene: .; v_gene: TRBV11-2; abundance: .
CDR3nt: TGTGCCAGCAGCGTCCAGAATACCTACGAGCAGTACTTC; CDR3aa: CASSVQNTYEQYF; j_gene: TRBJ2-7; d_gene: .; v_gene: TRBV11-2; abundance: .
CDR3nt: TGTGCCAGCAGCCAAGAAGACAGGGGGCTAGCGGGTGGCACAGATACGCAGTATTTT; CDR3aa: CASSQEDRGLAGGTDTQYF; j_gene: TRBJ2-3; d_gene: TRBD1; v_gene: TRBV4-2; abundance: few
CDR3nt: TGTGCCAGCACCTCGACGGGGGAGGCCTATGGCTACACCTTC; CDR3aa: CASTSTGEAYGYTF; j_gene: TRBJ1-2; d_gene: .; v_gene: TRBV7-9; abundance: .
CDR3nt: TGTGCCAGCAGCCCTGTTGGTAGCGGGCAAGAGACCCAGTACTTC; CDR3aa: CASSPVGSGQETQYF; j_gene: TRBJ2-5; d_gene: TRBD2; v_gene: TRBV7-2; abundance: .
CDR3nt: TGTGCCAGCAGCCCGGCAGGGGACACTGAAGCTTTCTTT; CDR3aa: CASSPAGDTEAFF; j_gene: TRBJ1-1; d_gene: .; v_gene: TRBV27; abundance: .
CDR3nt: TGCGCCAGCAGCCACGCTCCCAGCGGGCCGAACACCGGGGAGCTGTTTTTT; CDR3aa: CASSHAPSGPNTGELFF; j_gene: TRBJ2-2; d_gene: .; v_gene: TRBV4-1; abundance: .
CDR3nt: TGTGCCAGCAGCTTTACAGGGGACTTCAACAATGAGCAGTTCTTC; CDR3aa: CASSFTGDFNNEQFF; j_gene: TRBJ2-1; d_gene: .; v_gene: TRBV11-2; abundance: .
CDR3nt: TGTGCCAGCAGTTCAACCTGGGCGCAGTATTTT; CDR3aa: CASSSTWAQYF; j_gene: TRBJ2-3; d_gene: .; v_gene: TRBV25-1; abundance: .
CDR3nt: TGCAGTGCTAGAGATCGAGCAGGGGCTACCTACGAGCAGTACTTC; CDR3aa: CSARDRAGATYEQYF; j_gene: TRBJ2-7; d_gene: .; v_gene: TRBV20-1; abundance: few
CDR3nt: TGTGCCAGCAGCCCCTGGGACAGGCAAAACATTCAGTACTTC; CDR3aa: CASSPWDRQNIQYF; j_gene: TRBJ2-4; d_gene: TRBD1; v_gene: TRBV11-2; abundance: .
CDR3nt: TGTGCCAGCGGTCCCGGGGGGATCACTGAAGCTTTCTTT; CDR3aa: CASGPGGITEAFF; j_gene: TRBJ1-1; d_gene: .; v_gene: TRBV25-1; abundance: few
CDR3nt: TGTGCCAGCAGCGGCAACACCGGGGAGCTGTTTTTT; CDR3aa: CASSGNTGELFF; j_gene: TRBJ2-2; d_gene: .; v_gene: TRBV11-2; abundance: .
CDR3nt: TGCGCCAGCAGCTTGACTAGCGGCTACAATGAGCAGTTCTTC; CDR3aa: CASSLTSGYNEQFF; j_gene: TRBJ2-1; d_gene: TRBD2; v_gene: TRBV5-1; abundance: many
CDR3nt: TGCGCCAGCAGCCAAGAAGGGACAGATACGCAGTATTTT; CDR3aa: CASSQEGTDTQYF; j_gene: TRBJ2-3; d_gene: .; v_gene: TRBV4-1; abundance: many
CDR3nt: TGTGCCTGGAGTGTGGTGAGGACCGGGGAGCTGTTTTTT; CDR3aa: CAWSVVRTGELFF; j_gene: TRBJ2-2; d_gene: .; v_gene: TRBV30; abundance: .
CDR3nt: TGTGCCAGCAGTTTATCGGGCGGGGTTACCTACAATGAGCAGTTCTTC; CDR3aa: CASSLSGGVTYNEQFF; j_gene: TRBJ2-1; d_gene: .; v_gene: TRBV27; abundance: .
CDR3nt: TGTGCCAGCAGCCCATCCGGACAGGGGGCGGCTGAAGCTTTCTTT; CDR3aa: CASSPSGQGAAEAFF; j_gene: TRBJ1-1; d_gene: TRBD1; v_gene: TRBV9; abundance: .
CDR3nt: TGCGCCAGCAGCTTGGACAGGGGGGATGGCTACACCTTC; CDR3aa: CASSLDRGDGYTF; j_gene: TRBJ1-2; d_gene: TRBD1; v_gene: TRBV5-1; abundance: few
CDR3nt: TGTGCCAGCAGTTCCGGCGAGATCTCTGGGGCCAACGTCCTGACTTTC; CDR3aa: CASSSGEISGANVLTF; j_gene: TRBJ2-6; d_gene: .; v_gene: TRBV6-5; abundance: many
CDR3nt: TGCGCCAGCAAAGAGGGCCGGGAGCGGGACACCGGGGAGCTGTTTTTT; CDR3aa: CASKEGRERDTGELFF; j_gene: TRBJ2-2; d_gene: .; v_gene: TRBV10-1; abundance: .
CDR3nt: TGTGCCACCACCCACGGAGGGAGATTGGAGAGCTCTGGGGCCAACGTCCTGACTTTC; CDR3aa: CATTHGGRLESSGANVLTF; j_gene: TRBJ2-6; d_gene: .; v_gene: TRBV15; abundance: few
CDR3nt: TGTGCCAGCAGTCTCCTCTGGGACAGGGGACATGAAGCTTTCTTT; CDR3aa: CASSLLWDRGHEAFF; j_gene: TRBJ1-1; d_gene: TRBD1; v_gene: TRBV12-3/TRBV12-4; abundance: .
CDR3nt: TGTGCCAGCAGTTTAACTAGCGGGGGGGATGAGACCCAGTACTTC; CDR3aa: CASSLTSGGDETQYF; j_gene: TRBJ2-5; d_gene: TRBD2; v_gene: TRBV27; abundance: few
CDR3nt: TGTGCCAGCACCCCCACCAGGGACAGGGTCACCTACGAGCAGTACTTC; CDR3aa: CASTPTRDRVTYEQYF; j_gene: TRBJ2-7; d_gene: TRBD1; v_gene: TRBV6-1; abundance: few
CDR3nt: TGTGCCAGCAGTTTGGACAGTGCTAACTATAGCTACACCTTC; CDR3aa: CASSLDSANYSYTF; j_gene: TRBJ1-2; d_gene: .; v_gene: TRBV27; abundance: .
CDR3nt: TGTGCCAGCAGTTTAGCGGGGGGGTTCACAGATACGCAGTATTTT; CDR3aa: CASSLAGGFTDTQYF; j_gene: TRBJ2-3; d_gene: TRBD2; v_gene: TRBV12-3/TRBV12-4; abundance: .
CDR3nt: TGCGCCAGCAGCAGCCCCGGGGACGGTAACTATGGCTACACCTTC; CDR3aa: CASSSPGDGNYGYTF; j_gene: TRBJ1-2; d_gene: .; v_gene: TRBV5-1; abundance: few
CDR3nt: TGTGCCACCCAGAAAGGGGATGAAGCTTTCTTT; CDR3aa: CATQKGDEAFF; j_gene: TRBJ1-1; d_gene: .; v_gene: TRBV15; abundance: few
CDR3nt: TGTGCCAGCAGCTCCGGGGCTTCGGGTGGCTACAATGAGCAGTTCTTC; CDR3aa: CASSSGASGGYNEQFF; j_gene: TRBJ2-1; d_gene: .; v_gene: TRBV7-7; abundance: many
CDR3nt: TGCAGTGCTCCTAGCGGCGGTGAGCAGTTCTTC; CDR3aa: CSAPSGGEQFF; j_gene: TRBJ2-1; d_gene: TRBD2; v_gene: TRBV20-1; abundance: few
CDR3nt: TGTGCCAGCAGTTACGACTCAGTCAATCAGCCCCAGCATTTT; CDR3aa: CASSYDSVNQPQHF; j_gene: TRBJ1-5; d_gene: .; v_gene: TRBV6-5; abundance: few